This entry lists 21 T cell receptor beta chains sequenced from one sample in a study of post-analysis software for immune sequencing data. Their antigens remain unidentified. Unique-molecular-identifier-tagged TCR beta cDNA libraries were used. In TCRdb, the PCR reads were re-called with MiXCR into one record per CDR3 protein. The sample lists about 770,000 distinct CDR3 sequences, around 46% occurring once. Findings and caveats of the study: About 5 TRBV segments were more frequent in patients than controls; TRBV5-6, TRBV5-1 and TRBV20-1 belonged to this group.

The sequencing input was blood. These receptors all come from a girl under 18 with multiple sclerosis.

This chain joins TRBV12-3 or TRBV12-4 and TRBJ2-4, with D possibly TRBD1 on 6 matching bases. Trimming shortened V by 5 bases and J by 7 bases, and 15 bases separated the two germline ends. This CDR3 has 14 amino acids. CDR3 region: CASSPQGFGNIQYF. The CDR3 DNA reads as TGTGCCAGCAGTCCACAGGGTTTTGGGAACATTCAGTACTTC.

The chain's CDR3 is CASSLSDTRGQQFF. CDR3 DNA: TGTGCCAGCAGCTTAAGTGACACCCGGGGACAACAGTTCTTC. V usage is TRBV7-3 and J usage is TRBJ2-1; maybe TRBD1 (6 bases). V gave up 1 base and J gave up 13 bases, with 17 bases separating them. This CDR3 region has 14 residues. Germline CDR1 is SGHTA and CDR2 is FQGTGA.

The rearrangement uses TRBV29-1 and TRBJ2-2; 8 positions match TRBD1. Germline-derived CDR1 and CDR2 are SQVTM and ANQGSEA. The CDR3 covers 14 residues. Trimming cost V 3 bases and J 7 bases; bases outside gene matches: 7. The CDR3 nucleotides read TGCAGCGTTGAGGAGACAGGGGCTGTCGGGGAGCTGTTTTTT. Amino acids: CSVEETGAVGELFF.

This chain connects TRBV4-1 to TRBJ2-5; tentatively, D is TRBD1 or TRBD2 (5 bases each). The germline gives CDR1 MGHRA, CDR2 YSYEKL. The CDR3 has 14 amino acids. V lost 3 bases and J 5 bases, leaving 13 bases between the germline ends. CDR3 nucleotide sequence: TGCGCCAGCAGCCATGCCGGGGCCCCGGAGACCCAGTACTTC. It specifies CASSHAGAPETQYF.

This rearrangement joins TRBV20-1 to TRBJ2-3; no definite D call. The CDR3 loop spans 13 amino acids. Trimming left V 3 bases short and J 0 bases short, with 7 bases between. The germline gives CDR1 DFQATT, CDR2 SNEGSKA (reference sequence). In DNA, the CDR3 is TGCAGTGCTAGGCTGGGTAGCACAGATACGCAGTATTTT. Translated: CSARLGSTDTQYF.

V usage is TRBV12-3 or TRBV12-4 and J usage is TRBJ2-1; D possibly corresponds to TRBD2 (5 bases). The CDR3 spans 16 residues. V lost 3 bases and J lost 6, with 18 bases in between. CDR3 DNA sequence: TGTGCCAGCAGTTTTCTAGCCGCGGTCGTAACCAATGAGCAGTTCTTC. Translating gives CASSFLAAVVTNEQFF.

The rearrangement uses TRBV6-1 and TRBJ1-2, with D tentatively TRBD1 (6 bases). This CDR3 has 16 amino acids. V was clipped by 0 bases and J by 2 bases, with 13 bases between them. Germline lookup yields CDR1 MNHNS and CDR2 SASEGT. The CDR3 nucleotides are TGTGCCAGCAGTGAAGCGCTCGGGGGACAAAACTATGGCTACACCTTC. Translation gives CASSEALGGQNYGYTF.

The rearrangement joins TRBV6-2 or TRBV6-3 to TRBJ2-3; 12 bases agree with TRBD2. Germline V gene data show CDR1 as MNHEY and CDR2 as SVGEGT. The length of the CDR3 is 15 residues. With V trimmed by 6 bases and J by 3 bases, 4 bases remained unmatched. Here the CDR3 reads CASRRLAGVTDTQYF. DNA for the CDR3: TGTGCCAGCAGACGACTAGCGGGAGTAACAGATACGCAGTATTTT.

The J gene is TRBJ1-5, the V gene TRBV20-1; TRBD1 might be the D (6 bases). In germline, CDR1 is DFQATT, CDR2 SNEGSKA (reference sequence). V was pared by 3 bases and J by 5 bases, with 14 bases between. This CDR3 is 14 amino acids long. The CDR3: CSASEGQPYQPQHF. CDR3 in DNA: TGCAGTGCTAGTGAAGGACAGCCGTATCAGCCCCAGCATTTT.

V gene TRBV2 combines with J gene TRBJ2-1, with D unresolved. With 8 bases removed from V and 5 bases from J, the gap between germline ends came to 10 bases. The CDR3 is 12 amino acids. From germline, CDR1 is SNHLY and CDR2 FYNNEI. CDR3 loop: CASHGPNNEQFF. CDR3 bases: TGTGCCAGCCATGGACCCAACAATGAGCAGTTCTTC.

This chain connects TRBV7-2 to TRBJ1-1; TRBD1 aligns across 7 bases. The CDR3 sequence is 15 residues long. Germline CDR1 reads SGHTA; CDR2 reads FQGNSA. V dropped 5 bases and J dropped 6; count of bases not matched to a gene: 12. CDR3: CASSGWGQGGPEAFF. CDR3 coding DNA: TGTGCCAGCAGCGGGTGGGGGCAGGGGGGCCCTGAAGCTTTCTTT. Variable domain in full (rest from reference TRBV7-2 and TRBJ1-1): GAGVSQSPSNKVTEKGKDVELRCDPISGHTALYWYRQSLGQGLEFLIYFQGNSAPDKSGLPSDRFSAERTGGSVSTLTIQRTQQEDSAVYLCASSGWGQGGPEAFFGQGTRLTVV.

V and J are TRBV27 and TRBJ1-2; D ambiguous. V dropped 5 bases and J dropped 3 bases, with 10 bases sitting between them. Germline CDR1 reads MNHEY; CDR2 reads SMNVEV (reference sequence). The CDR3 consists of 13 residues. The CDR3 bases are TGTGCCAGCAGTCTCAACCCCGACTATGGCTACACCTTC. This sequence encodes CASSLNPDYGYTF.

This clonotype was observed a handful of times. CDR3 nucleotide sequence: TGTGCCAGCAGTTTCCCCCAAGGACTAGCGGGGCTCATGGATGAGCAGTTCTTC. Translated, it gives CASSFPQGLAGLMDEQFF. The rearrangement links TRBV12-3 or TRBV12-4 to TRBJ2-1; 12 bases line up with TRBD2. After removal of 3 bases from V and 8 bases from J, the junction contained 14 bases not matched to a gene. CDR3 length: 18 residues.

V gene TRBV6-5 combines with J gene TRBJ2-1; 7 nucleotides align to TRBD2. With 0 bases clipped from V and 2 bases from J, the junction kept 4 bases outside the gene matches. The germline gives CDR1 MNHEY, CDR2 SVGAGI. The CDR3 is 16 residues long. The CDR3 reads CASSYSSGYAYNEQFF. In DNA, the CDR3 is TGTGCCAGCAGTTACTCTAGCGGGTATGCCTACAATGAGCAGTTCTTC.

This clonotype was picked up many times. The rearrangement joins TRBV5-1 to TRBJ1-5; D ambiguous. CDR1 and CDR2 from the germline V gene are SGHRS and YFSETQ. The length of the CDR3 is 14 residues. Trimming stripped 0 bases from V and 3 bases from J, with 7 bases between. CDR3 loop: CASSLGGNNQPQHF. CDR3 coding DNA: TGCGCCAGCAGCTTGGGAGGGAACAATCAGCCCCAGCATTTT.

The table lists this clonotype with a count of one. The CDR3 is CASSRPPTEQYF. As DNA, the CDR3 is TGTGCCAGCAGCCGCCCTCCGACGGAGCAGTACTTC. The chain joins TRBV7-2 to TRBJ2-7, with D unclear. The CDR3 spans 12 residues. Trimming cost V 5 bases and J 7 bases, with 12 bases left between them. Germline V gene data show CDR1 as SGHTA and CDR2 as FQGNSA.

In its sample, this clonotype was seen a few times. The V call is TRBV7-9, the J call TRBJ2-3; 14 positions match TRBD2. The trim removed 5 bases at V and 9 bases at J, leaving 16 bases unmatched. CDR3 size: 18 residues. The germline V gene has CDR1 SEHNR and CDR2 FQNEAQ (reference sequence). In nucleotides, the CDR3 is TGTGCCAGCAGCGTACAGCCGGGACTAGCGGGAGTAGCGAAAACGCAGTATTTT. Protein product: CASSVQPGLAGVAKTQYF.

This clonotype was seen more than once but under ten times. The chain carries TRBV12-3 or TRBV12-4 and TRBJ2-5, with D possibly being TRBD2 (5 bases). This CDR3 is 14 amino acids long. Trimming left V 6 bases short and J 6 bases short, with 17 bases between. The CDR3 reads CASSRGPVGKTQYF. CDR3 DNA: TGTGCCAGCAGCCGAGGGCCCGTAGGGAAGACCCAGTACTTC.

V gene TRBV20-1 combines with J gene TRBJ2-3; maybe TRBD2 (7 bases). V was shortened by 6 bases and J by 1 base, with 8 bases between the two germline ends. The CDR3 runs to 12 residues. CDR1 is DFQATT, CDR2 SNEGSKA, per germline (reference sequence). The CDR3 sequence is CSAGGGTDTQYF. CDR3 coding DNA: TGCAGTGCAGGGGGGGGCACAGATACGCAGTATTTT.

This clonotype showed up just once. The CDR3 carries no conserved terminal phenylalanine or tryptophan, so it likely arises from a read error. The CDR3 region is CAISRDRGSYNEQFL. As DNA, the CDR3 is TGTGCCATCAGTCGGGACAGGGGCTCCTACAATGAGCAGTTCCTC. This chain joins TRBV10-3 and TRBJ2-1; 10 nucleotides match TRBD1. This CDR3 comprises 15 residues. J was trimmed by 0 bases and V by 5 bases; bases with no gene match: 1. CDR1 and CDR2 (germline): ENHRY, SYGVKD.

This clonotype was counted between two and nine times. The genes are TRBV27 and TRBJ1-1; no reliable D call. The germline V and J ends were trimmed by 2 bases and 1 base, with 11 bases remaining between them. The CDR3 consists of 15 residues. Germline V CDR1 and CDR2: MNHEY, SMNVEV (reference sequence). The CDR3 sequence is CASSLVEGPNTEAFF. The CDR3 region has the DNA TGTGCCAGCAGTTTAGTCGAGGGCCCGAACACTGAAGCTTTCTTT.